This TCR beta chain was recovered during a study of blood T cells in healthy people across ages. Across the study: When template switching was applied, about one barcoded beta molecule was captured per two T cells. General study findings and limits: Diversity estimates drawn from one million T cells were deemed underestimates.

Only one count was recorded for this clonotype. What it binds is unknown. CDR1 is MNHEY, CDR2 SMNVEV, per germline (reference sequence). This CDR3 has 16 residues. V was trimmed by 0 bases and J by 4 bases, leaving 16 bases between them. Using a J-beta primer mix together with a sample-barcoded 5' primer, a second PCR was run for about 6 to 11 cycles. Every single cDNA molecule received a tag from a template-switch adaptor with 12 random nucleotides. TCRdb re-called the 5' RACE reads through MiXCR, storing one row per CDR3 protein. The data show 780,000 or so distinct CDR3 sequences, around half seen once.

The clonotype comes from a man older than 75 in good health. J is TRBJ2-7 and V is TRBV27; a possible D gene is TRBD1 (5 bases). Sequencing input: blood. CDR3 nucleotide sequence: TGTGCCAGCAGTTTATCGGCCGTCGGGCAGGGTTACGAGCAGTACTTC. It translates to CASSLSAVGQGYEQYF.